These 20 T cell receptor beta chains were all obtained from the same sample, sequenced in a study of response to subunit inactivated influenza vaccine. MiXCR, applied by TCRdb to the RT-PCR reads, yields one record per CDR3 protein. The sample has 500,000 to 600,000 distinct CDR3 sequences; about 11% are singletons. The same data also went into a second study, on T cells expressing NK-cell markers. From that report: TCR beta libraries carry UMIs added by 5'RACE template switching.

This sample comprised PBMCs from blood, obtained on the day of vaccination. The receptors here all came from a man between 50 and 59 years old who received an inactivated influenza vaccine.

This clonotype turned up a few times. The V and J genes are TRBV7-8 and TRBJ2-2; D is undetermined. CDR3 length: 11 amino acids. Germline V gene lookup returns CDR1 SGHVS and CDR2 FQNEAQ. Trimming removed 7 bases at V and 7 bases at J, with 7 bases between. The CDR3 sequence: CASTRIGELFF. CDR3 nucleotide sequence: TGTGCCAGCACCAGGATCGGGGAGCTGTTTTTT.

This clonotype appeared a few times. The chain has TRBV6-1 and TRBJ2-4; D is unresolved. The germline CDR1 and CDR2 sequences are MNHNS and SASEGT. CDR3 length: 13 residues. Trimming left V 2 bases short and J 5 bases short, with 7 bases between. This CDR3 is CASSEYDQNIQYF. As DNA, the CDR3 is TGTGCCAGCAGTGAATACGATCAAAACATTCAGTACTTC.

This clonotype was observed a handful of times. The chain is built from TRBV12-3 or TRBV12-4 and TRBJ2-4; 9 bases fit TRBD2. The V and J ends lost 5 bases and 9 bases, in that order; junction bases with no gene match: 8. The CDR3 runs to 14 residues. The CDR3 DNA sequence: TGTGCCAGCAGTCCGCGGGGGGGGCTCGGCATTCAGTACTTC. Translated: CASSPRGGLGIQYF.

The J gene is TRBJ2-2, the V gene TRBV10-3; perhaps TRBD1 as D (6 bases). V lost 7 bases and J lost 3, with 15 bases in between. CDR3 size: 15 residues. Per the germline V gene, CDR1 is ENHRY and CDR2 is SYGVKD. The CDR3 region has the DNA TGTGCCATCAAGGGAACAGGGCGAGACACCGGGGAGCTGTTTTTT. It yields the protein CAIKGTGRDTGELFF.

This chain's CDR3 is CASSLAGLYNSPLHF. The CDR3, as DNA: TGTGCCAGCAGCTTAGCAGGACTCTATAATTCACCCCTCCACTTT. The J gene is TRBJ1-6, the V gene TRBV7-2, with D hard to call. The CDR3 is made up of 15 amino acids. V dropped 0 bases and J dropped 3 bases, with 6 bases sitting between them. Germline V gives CDR1 SGHTA, CDR2 FQGNSA.

This clonotype has only a few counts. The gene calls are TRBV6-1 and TRBJ2-2; weak D call: TRBD1 (7 bases). This CDR3 is 15 amino acids long. Trimming left V 5 bases short and J 3 bases short, with 13 bases between. Germline V gene lookup returns CDR1 MNHNS and CDR2 SASEGT. The CDR3 DNA follows: TGTGCCAGCAGTCCTCAGGGGGGCTACACCGGGGAGCTGTTTTTT. Translating gives CASSPQGGYTGELFF.

This chain connects TRBV29-1 to TRBJ2-7; D tentatively reads TRBD1 or TRBD2 (5 bases each). Looked up from germline, CDR1 is SQVTM and CDR2 is ANQGSEA. The CDR3 sequence is 13 residues long. Trimming stripped 7 bases from V and 6 bases from J, with 19 bases between. The CDR3 is CSGAQGALTEQYF. The DNA of the CDR3 is TGCAGCGGGGCCCAGGGAGCCCTAACCGAGCAGTACTTC.

This clonotype came up a few times. The chain combines TRBV12-3 or TRBV12-4 with TRBJ1-2; D may be TRBD1 (5 bases). V gave up 5 bases and J gave up 8 bases, with 21 bases separating them. CDR3 length equals 15 residues. The CDR3 DNA is TGTGCCAGCAGTGGATCGGGGGAGTCGGCCAAGGGCTACACCTTC. Translated: CASSGSGESAKGYTF.

In DNA form, the CDR3 reads TGCGCCAGCAGCTCCCGGACAGGAGCAACTAATGAAAAACTGTTTTTT. Translated, it gives CASSSRTGATNEKLFF. This chain uses TRBV5-1 with TRBJ1-4, with 7 bases identical to TRBD1. Germline assignment: CDR1 SGHRS and CDR2 YFSETQ. J gave up 0 bases and V 3 bases, and 5 bases lay outside the gene matches. The CDR3 runs to 16 residues.

The chain uses TRBV5-1 and TRBJ1-6; 7 bases line up with TRBD1. Germline CDR1 and CDR2: SGHRS and YFSETQ. V gave up 0 bases and J gave up 7 bases; unmatched junction bases: 7. The CDR3 has 16 residues. CDR3 amino acids: CASSLDNRDRNSPLHF. The CDR3 region has the DNA TGCGCCAGCAGCTTGGATAACCGGGACAGAAATTCACCCCTCCACTTT.

V and J are TRBV5-8 and TRBJ1-4; 9 bases agree with TRBD1. Trimming took 4 bases from V and 11 from J; bases not matched to a gene: 6. Germline-derived CDR1 and CDR2 are SGHTS and YDEGEE. The CDR3 has 13 residues. The CDR3 region has the DNA TGTGCCAGCAGCGCCGCCGGGACAGGGAAACTGTTTTTT. Its translation: CASSAAGTGKLFF.

V is TRBV7-9 and J is TRBJ2-1; 13 nucleotides align to TRBD2. The germline V gene encodes CDR1 SEHNR and CDR2 FQNEAQ (reference sequence). The junction had 9 bases not matched to a gene; V was cut back by 6 bases and J by 4 bases. The CDR3 runs to 17 residues. The CDR3 sequence: CASRTWTSGSSYNEQFF. The CDR3 region has the DNA TGTGCCAGCAGAACCTGGACTAGCGGGAGTTCTTACAATGAGCAGTTCTTC.

The CDR3 DNA follows: TGTGCCAGCAGCATTGGGACTAGCGTTGAGCAAGAGACCCAGTACTTC. Translated: CASSIGTSVEQETQYF. The genes are TRBV4-2 and TRBJ2-5; 10 bases match TRBD2. This CDR3 has 16 amino acids. Germline CDR1 and CDR2: LGHNA and YNFKEQ. V dropped 5 bases and J dropped 2; count of bases not matched to a gene: 8.

This clonotype was counted at least ten times. This rearrangement joins TRBV27 to TRBJ2-3, with D perhaps matching TRBD1 or TRBD2 (5 bases each). This CDR3 is built from 17 residues. CDR1 and CDR2 (germline): MNHEY, SMNVEV (reference sequence). Trimming cost V 2 bases and J 0 bases, with 15 bases left between them. CDR3 protein: CASSLEGPFTSTDTQYF. For the CDR3, the DNA is TGTGCCAGCAGTTTAGAGGGGCCTTTTACTAGCACAGATACGCAGTATTTT.

Concerning this clonotype: The junction departs from the called germline gene at one end, perhaps through a read error. The chain has TRBV9 and TRBJ2-1; D may be TRBD2 (6 bases). Germline V gene sequence: CDR1 SGDLS, CDR2 YYNGEE. This CDR3 comprises 15 residues. CDR3 coding DNA: TGTGCCAGCAGCGTAGGGGCCAGCGCGGGGACTGAGCAGGTCTTC. The encoded protein is CASSVGASAGTEQVF.

This clonotype was recorded a few times. The DNA of the CDR3 is TGCGCCAGCAGCCAAGATCGGGATGATACGCAGTATTTT. It is translated as CASSQDRDDTQYF. This chain joins TRBV4-3 and TRBJ2-3; maybe TRBD2 (5 bases). Trimming shortened V by 0 bases and J by 6 bases, and 7 bases separated the two germline ends. The germline V gene encodes CDR1 LGHNA and CDR2 YSLEER. This CDR3 region has 13 residues.

The chain employs TRBV27 and TRBJ2-1, with D maybe TRBD2 (7 bases). The CDR3 loop spans 14 amino acids. Germline V lookup: CDR1 MNHEY, CDR2 SMNVEV (reference sequence). Trimming took 5 bases from V and 7 from J, leaving 15 bases between them. Here the CDR3 DNA reads TGTGCCAGCAGTCCCTACCGGGGGGCAAATGAGCAGTTCTTC. Residues: CASSPYRGANEQFF.

This sequence joins TRBV7-2 and TRBJ2-1, with 9 bases aligning to TRBD1. Trimming took 5 bases from V and 5 from J; bases not matched to a gene: 7. Germline V lookup: CDR1 SGHTA, CDR2 FQGNSA. The CDR3 runs 15 residues. The CDR3: CASSQTGQGHNEQFF. The CDR3 DNA is TGTGCCAGCAGCCAGACGGGACAGGGACACAATGAGCAGTTCTTC.

The CDR3 loop is CASSIYGGKNTGELFF. The DNA for the CDR3 is TGTGCCAGTAGTATCTATGGAGGGAAAAACACCGGGGAGCTGTTTTTT. The chain uses TRBV19 and TRBJ2-2, with a tentative D call TRBD2 (6 bases). Germline CDR1 reads LNHDA; CDR2 reads SQIVND (reference sequence). This CDR3 region has 16 residues. The V end was cut by 3 bases, the J end by 2 bases, with 13 bases between.

The V and J genes are TRBV4-1 and TRBJ2-7, with 9 nucleotides matching TRBD1. The CDR3 consists of 16 residues. The germline gives CDR1 MGHRA, CDR2 YSYEKL. The V gene end was trimmed by 4 bases and the J gene end by 3 bases; junction bases not matched to a gene: 10. Written as DNA, the CDR3 is TGCGCCAGCAGCCGCACCCCGGGACAGGGTAACTACGAGCAGTACTTC. This gives the protein CASSRTPGQGNYEQYF.